The present T cell receptor (beta chain) was sequenced within a study of shared clonotypes between healthy human individuals. Study results and limitations: Four donors shared approximately 5% of their naive CD4 clonotypes. Shared clonotypes across all four donors exceeded non-shared ones in generation probability.

The method was immunoSEQ multiplex PCR; TCRdb's version includes in-frame clones alone and lacks a portion of them. The sample shows millions of clones, 85% to 95% of them seen only once. CD45RO-negative, CCR7-positively selected cells formed the naive CD8 fraction, excluding terminally differentiated effector memory CD45RA+ cells. As for this clone: The target antigen is unknown.

The ends lost 7 bases at V and 3 bases at J; junction bases unmatched: 9. The CDR3 spans 14 residues. Germline loops: CDR1 MNHNS, CDR2 SASEGT. Sequenced: naive CD8+ T cells from PBMCs. The clonotype originates from a man aged 18 to 35 in good health. Some clones in this sample may be carry-over from other donors' samples. The V and J genes are TRBV6-1 and TRBJ2-7, with 7 bases aligning to TRBD1. For the CDR3, the DNA is TGTGCCAGCACCCTAGGACAGGCCGGCTACGAGCAGTACTTC. It specifies CASTLGQAGYEQYF.